This T cell receptor (beta chain) was recovered during a study of Ad26.COV2.S vaccination and SARS-CoV-2 variants (dated by TCRdb to the early 2020s). The study in broad terms: Donors in the vaccine arm were drawn from COV1001, a multicentre, randomized, double-blind, placebo-controlled phase I-IIa trial testing Ad26.COV2.S in healthy adults. Ad26.COV2.S was given intramuscularly at 5x10^10 or 1x10^11 viral particles, as a single shot or as two shots 56 days apart. The specificity and breadth of SARS-CoV-2-reactive T cell receptors after Ad26.COV2.S vaccination were assessed by TCRbeta repertoire sequencing. A total of about 30 samples were included in the TCR-sequenced set, comprising around 19 Ad26.COV2.S vaccine recipients, 5 placebo recipients and 8 SARS-CoV-2 convalescent individuals. Trial participants were randomized into five groups of five: low-dose or high-dose Ad26.COV2.S given once or twice, or placebo on both occasions. Blinding of investigators to trial group allocation was maintained during experiments and outcome assessment.

The research as a whole found: Higher spike-specific TCR breadth was observed in Ad26.COV2.S recipients than in placebo recipients (P = 0.0014). Substantial breadth of spike-specific CD8+ and CD4+ T cell responses was reported after vaccination. According to the authors, total T cell responses may have been underestimated by the TCR breadth and depth analyses. Comparing responses between vaccine doses or regimens was not something the study was powered to do. Vaccine and placebo recipients had similar non-spike TCR breadth, a finding consistent with the vaccine containing only spike.

TCRbeta CDR3 regions were sequenced with the immunoSEQ Assay. After extraction, genomic DNA underwent amplification by bias-controlled multiplex PCR, followed by high-throughput sequencing. The authors' pipeline ran thus. To quantify the absolute abundance of each unique TCRbeta CDR3 region, sequences were collapsed and filtered. T cell fraction was estimated by normalizing TCRbeta template counts to usable DNA, with usable DNA measured through amplification of reference genes found in all nucleated cells. Repertoire TCRs were annotated as SARS-CoV-2-specific by exact matching of V gene, CDR3 amino acid sequence and J gene to a known reactive TCR set. The reference SARS-CoV-2 TCR set was obtained from MIRA and was filtered for enrichment in COVID-19-positive ImmuneCODE repertoires, whereby public or cross-reactive TCRs were removed. Using the MIRA antigens, annotated TCRs were further analysed by specific ORF or by position within an ORF. Depth was the summed frequency of annotated unique rearrangements, while breadth was defined as annotated unique rearrangements over total unique productive rearrangements. Group comparisons of TCR breadth used two-sided Wilcoxon rank-sum tests. In TCRdb, the immuneACCESS table is reduced to in-frame sequences with V and J assigned. These tables do not hold every clone; where another copy was compared, an unresolved V gene accounts for under half, and the others remain unexplained. V, J and clone size were drawn from that table, and D and trimming were deduced from the DNA. The sample profile shows 300,000 to 500,000 clones; 75% to 90% of them were found once. The ten largest clones represent around 3.4% of the sample.

Worth noting for this clone: What this receptor recognizes is not known. No much larger clonotype is one base removed from it; base qualities were not supplied. The same CDR3 can be traced to other DNA sequences in this sample.

V is reduced by 6 bases and J by 3 bases, leaving a spacing of 8 bases between them. In the germline V gene, CDR1 corresponds to MNHEY and CDR2 to SVGEGT. Including the terminal cysteine and phenylalanine, the CDR3 comprises 12 residues. CDR3 DNA only is kept here, 36 bases in frame from base 1. What this sample's treatment or condition label stands for: over 15 received Ad26.COV2.S at low or high dose, single or two shots; about 5 received placebo; per-sample allocation not given. For vaccine and placebo recipients, the sequenced repertoires came from samples collected on day 63 after the first injection. In Cohort 1b, about two dozen adults aged 18-55 years were enrolled at a single site in Boston, USA, between 29 July and 7 August 2020. As a vaccine, Ad26.COV2.S was a replication-incompetent adenovirus type 26 vector that expressed a prefusion-stabilized SARS-CoV-2 spike protein derived from the original Wuhan strain.

This sequence uses TRBV6-2 or TRBV6-3 and TRBJ1-2, with TRBD1 perhaps the D gene, on 5 matching bases. The source was peripheral blood, collected in a trial of Ad26.COV2.S vaccine versus placebo. This TCR derives from a person aged 18-60 years who received the Ad26.COV2.S COVID-19 vaccine or a placebo. The encoded CDR3 is CASSPGDYGYTF. The nucleotide sequence reads as follows: TGTGCCAGCAGCCCGGGGGACTATGGCTACACCTTC.